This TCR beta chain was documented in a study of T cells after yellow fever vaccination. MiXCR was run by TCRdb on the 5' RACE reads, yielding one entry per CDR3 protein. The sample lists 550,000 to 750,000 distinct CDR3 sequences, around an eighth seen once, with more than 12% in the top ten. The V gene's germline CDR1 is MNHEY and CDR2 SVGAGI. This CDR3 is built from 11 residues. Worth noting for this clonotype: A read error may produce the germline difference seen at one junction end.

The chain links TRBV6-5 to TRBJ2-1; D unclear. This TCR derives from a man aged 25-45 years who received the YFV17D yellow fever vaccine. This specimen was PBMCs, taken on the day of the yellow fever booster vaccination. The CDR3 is CASSFSNKQFF. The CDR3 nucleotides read TGTGCCAGCAGTTTTAGCAATAAGCAGTTCTTC.